The 10 T cell receptor beta chains given below trace back to one sample, sequenced in a study of identical twins. One entry per CDR3 protein, called by TCRdb with MiXCR from the 5' RACE reads. The sample holds 200,000 to 300,000 distinct CDR3 sequences; 5.5% to 7% are singletons and the top ten take approximately 3.6%. These data were also filed under a second study, of yellow fever vaccine responses in identical twins.

Material: memory (CD45RO+) T cells sorted from blood. These receptors were taken from a young woman in good health.

V and J are TRBV5-5 and TRBJ2-5; the D gene is possibly TRBD1 (7 bases). V dropped 4 bases and J dropped 5 bases, with 15 bases sitting between them. This CDR3 spans 14 amino acids. Germline CDR1 is SGHKS and CDR2 is YYEKEE (reference sequence). This chain's CDR3 is CASSQQGGRETQYF. The CDR3 region has the DNA TGTGCCAGCAGCCAGCAGGGGGGTAGGGAGACCCAGTACTTC.

J is TRBJ2-7 and V is TRBV29-1; D is perhaps TRBD1 (5 bases). The CDR3 runs to 14 residues. Germline CDR1 and CDR2: SQVTM and ANQGSEA. V was shortened by 4 bases and J by 0 bases, with 13 bases between the two germline ends. CDR3 sequence: CSVVWGPVSYEQYF. The CDR3 bases are TGCAGCGTTGTTTGGGGCCCGGTCTCCTACGAGCAGTACTTC.

There are a few counts of this clonotype. This chain uses TRBV27 with TRBJ1-4; D is unresolved. This CDR3 is built from 14 residues. Germline CDR1 is MNHEY and CDR2 is SMNVEV (reference sequence). V was pared by 2 bases and J by 4 bases, with 8 bases between. CDR3 amino acids: CASSLRRFNEKLFF. DNA for the CDR3: TGTGCCAGCAGTTTAAGGCGGTTTAATGAAAAACTGTTTTTT.

The CDR3 sequence: CSAREQIGTQYF. DNA for the CDR3: TGCAGTGCTAGAGAGCAGATCGGTACGCAGTATTTT. The chain is built from TRBV20-1 and TRBJ2-3; D gene uncertain. The CDR3 extends over 12 amino acids. Trimming cost V 0 bases and J 8 bases, with 9 bases left between them. The germline V gene has CDR1 DFQATT and CDR2 SNEGSKA (reference sequence).

V and J are TRBV6-6 and TRBJ1-5; D remains ambiguous. The germline CDR1 and CDR2 sequences are MNHNY and SVGAGI (reference sequence). V lost 8 bases, J lost 3 bases, and 11 bases lay in between. This CDR3 region has 13 residues. CDR3 region: CASARQNNQPQHF. In DNA form, the CDR3 reads TGTGCCAGCGCAAGGCAGAACAATCAGCCCCAGCATTTT.

This clonotype has ten or more counts. The V call is TRBV12-3 or TRBV12-4, the J call TRBJ1-1; TRBD1 aligns across 9 bases. J lost 7 bases, V lost 6 bases, and 6 bases had no gene match. The CDR3 covers 13 residues. The CDR3 DNA is TGTGCCAGCAGCCTTAGACAGGGGGGTGAAGCTTTCTTT. Protein product: CASSLRQGGEAFF.

This clonotype occurred a few times. The chain links TRBV5-4 to TRBJ2-2; possible D gene TRBD1, 5 bases. This CDR3 comprises 13 residues. The germline gives CDR1 SGHNT, CDR2 YYREEE (reference sequence). V was shortened by 3 bases and J by 6 bases, with 9 bases between the two germline ends. CDR3 nucleotides: TGTGCCAGCAGCTCAAGGGGTCCCGGGGAGCTGTTTTTT. Residues: CASSSRGPGELFF. The full variable domain, its missing parts supplied by reference TRBV5-4 and TRBJ2-2, is ETGVTQSPTHLIKTRGQQVTLRCSSQSGHNTVSWYQQALGQGPQFIFQYYREEENGRGNFPPRFSGLQFPNYSSELNVNALELDDSALYLCASSSRGPGELFFGEGSRLTVL.

This chain connects TRBV7-8 to TRBJ2-3, with D unresolved. Germline V CDR1 and CDR2: SGHVS, FQNEAQ. The V gene lost 0 bases and the J gene lost 0 bases, with 16 bases spanning the gap. The CDR3 runs 18 residues. CDR3 nucleotide sequence: TGTGCCAGCAGCTTAGCGGGTGATTGGGGTCCTAGCACAGATACGCAGTATTTT. Its protein is CASSLAGDWGPSTDTQYF.

The table lists this clonotype with many counts. The chain has TRBV7-9 and TRBJ2-1; 8 bases align to TRBD2. CDR3 length equals 15 residues. The germline CDR1 and CDR2 sequences are SEHNR and FQNEAQ (reference sequence). Germline trimming cut 4 bases from V and 1 base from J; bases unmatched to any gene: 3. CDR3 in amino acids: CASSSLAGSYNEQFF. CDR3 bases: TGTGCCAGCAGCTCGTTAGCGGGGTCCTACAATGAGCAGTTCTTC.

This clonotype was detected a few times. The V call is TRBV10-2, the J call TRBJ1-6; D is unresolved. V was cut by 7 bases and J by 7 bases, with 11 bases left in between. The CDR3 loop spans 13 amino acids. CDR1 and CDR2 from the germline V gene are WSHSY and SAAADI. CDR3 bases: TGCGCCAGCACCCTTGGGGTGAATTCACCCCTCCACTTT. Translated, it gives CASTLGVNSPLHF.